The 29 T cell receptor beta chains reported below all come from one sample, sequenced in a study of cytomegalovirus exposure and HLA in healthy donors. Primers included in the PCR were 60 Vbeta and 13 Jbeta primers. Using immunoSEQ multiplex PCR, the repertoire was profiled, and TCRdb retains in-frame clones only, with some absent. The profile covers around 140,000 clones, with over 60% appearing a single time and approximately 1.5% taken by the ten largest. Source material: PBMCs. The receptors were sampled from a female donor in good health and CMV-seronegative.

This chain connects TRBV10-3 to TRBJ1-1, with no clear D. The CDR3 has 14 residues. CDR1 is ENHRY and CDR2 is SYGVKD in the germline V gene. Between the trimmed V and J ends, which lost 5 bases and 1 base, there was a span of 11 bases. The CDR3 is CAISPRQANTEAFF. CDR3 nucleotides: TGTGCCATCAGTCCCCGGCAGGCGAACACTGAAGCTTTCTTT.

The chain has TRBV6-5 and TRBJ1-2; 8 bases map to TRBD1. Germline CDR1 reads MNHEY; CDR2 reads SVGAGI. The CDR3 is 15 amino acids. The V segment lost 7 bases and the J segment 4 bases; nucleotides outside the gene matches: 11. The CDR3 bases are TGTGCCAGCATCGGGACAGGACGATTTTCCTATGGCTACACCTTC. It codes for CASIGTGRFSYGYTF.

The chain is built from TRBV19 and TRBJ2-7; 14 nucleotides agree with TRBD2. Trimming at V came to 6 bases and at J to 0 bases, leaving 4 bases not matched to a gene. Germline V gene lookup returns CDR1 LNHDA and CDR2 SQIVND (reference sequence). CDR3 size: 16 residues. Here the CDR3 DNA reads TGTGCCAGTAGCGGACTAGCGGGAGGTCCCTCCTACGAGCAGTACTTC. Amino acids: CASSGLAGGPSYEQYF.

V and J are TRBV28 and TRBJ2-4; a weak D match, TRBD1 (5 bases). The V gene's germline CDR1 is MDHEN and CDR2 SYDVKM. The CDR3 spans 16 residues. V was shortened by 4 bases and J by 0 bases, with 13 bases between the two germline ends. CDR3: CASSSPGNLAKNIQYF. Here the CDR3 DNA reads TGTGCCAGCAGTTCCCCAGGGAACTTAGCCAAAAACATTCAGTACTTC.

Notes on this clone: Other DNA sequences in this sample translate to the same CDR3. CDR3 sequence: CASSFTFPPGQGVGQYEQYF. CDR3 sequence (DNA): TGTGCCAGCAGTTTTACCTTCCCTCCGGGACAGGGGGTGGGTCAGTACGAGCAGTACTTC. The rearrangement uses TRBV27 and TRBJ2-7, with 11 bases fitting TRBD1. This CDR3 has 20 amino acids. Trimming took 3 bases from V and 4 from J; bases not matched to a gene: 20. Germline V gives CDR1 MNHEY, CDR2 SMNVEV (reference sequence).

V and J are TRBV30 and TRBJ1-6; TRBD1 matches 9 bases. V shed 0 bases, J shed 9 bases, and the junction held 3 bases outside the gene matches. Germline V gene data show CDR1 as GTSNPN and CDR2 as SVGIG (reference sequence). The CDR3 runs to 14 residues. Written as DNA, the CDR3 is TGTGCCTGGAGTGTACAGGGGGCGAGTTCACCCCTCCACTTT. It codes for CAWSVQGASSPLHF.

V is TRBV27 and J is TRBJ2-6; tentatively, D is TRBD1 (6 bases). Trimming shortened V by 7 bases and J by 2 bases, and 18 bases separated the two germline ends. CDR3 length equals 17 residues. Germline values: CDR1 MNHEY, CDR2 SMNVEV (reference sequence). This CDR3 reads CASTTYDRSAGANVLTF. CDR3 nucleotides: TGTGCCAGCACCACGTACGACAGGTCCGCTGGGGCCAACGTCCTGACTTTC.

The chain joins TRBV28 to TRBJ1-2; a weak D match, TRBD1 (5 bases). Germline lookup yields CDR1 MDHEN and CDR2 SYDVKM. The CDR3 sequence is 12 residues long. Trimming cost V 11 bases and J 8 bases, with 18 bases left between them. Written as DNA, the CDR3 is TGTGCCGGGGGGGGAGGAGGTTACGGCTACACCTTC. It codes for CAGGGGGYGYTF.

The chain carries TRBV1 and TRBJ2-1; the table names TRBD2, a call not compared with the DNA. TRBV1 is marked as a pseudogene. The CDR3 spans 23 residues. CDR3 region: CTSSQEIIKGRLAGGVSYNEQFF. DNA of the CDR3: TGCACCAGCAGCCAAGAGATTATTAAGGGGCGGCTAGCGGGAGGGGTGTCCTACAATGAGCAGTTCTTC.

This rearrangement joins TRBV7-2 to TRBJ1-1; a possible D gene is TRBD1 (6 bases). The CDR3 sequence is 17 residues long. Deletions cut 1 base from V and 5 bases from J, with 20 bases between. Germline-derived CDR1 and CDR2 are SGHTA and FQGNSA. CDR3 amino acids: CASSLGRGNRLSTEAFF. The CDR3 bases are TGTGCCAGCAGCTTAGGTAGGGGGAACCGCCTATCTACTGAAGCTTTCTTT.

The rearrangement uses TRBV14 and TRBJ1-1; D remains ambiguous. V was shortened by 6 bases and J by 2 bases, with 10 bases between the two germline ends. Per the germline V gene, CDR1 is SGHDN and CDR2 is FVKESK. This CDR3 spans 13 amino acids. CDR3 DNA: TGTGCCAGCAGTTCCAGCGGCAACACTGAAGCTTTCTTT. It specifies CASSSSGNTEAFF.

Turning to this clone: An end of the junction differs from the germline gene, which may be a read error. V gene TRBV9 combines with J gene TRBJ1-2; D is unclear. The CDR3 contains 11 residues. Germline assignment: CDR1 SGDLS and CDR2 YYNGEE. The chain's CDR3 is CASSVSLLIPF. In DNA form, the CDR3 reads TGTGCCAGCAGCGTGTCTCTACTAATCCCCTTC.

V and J are TRBV2 and TRBJ2-7; perhaps TRBD2 as D (6 bases). The germline V and J ends were trimmed by 2 bases and 6 bases, with 17 bases remaining between them. The CDR3 is 15 residues long. Germline assignment: CDR1 SNHLY and CDR2 FYNNEI. The chain's CDR3 is CASSEKEGPIFEQYF. The CDR3, as DNA: TGTGCCAGCAGTGAAAAGGAGGGGCCAATATTCGAGCAGTACTTC.

The chain joins TRBV5-8 to TRBJ2-1, with a tentative D call TRBD2 (6 bases). This CDR3 spans 15 amino acids. Trimming removed 2 bases from V and 0 bases from J, with 9 bases in between. Germline V gene lookup returns CDR1 SGHTS and CDR2 YDEGEE. CDR3 region: CASSFAGSSYNEQFF. Written as DNA, the CDR3 is TGTGCCAGCAGCTTTGCGGGGAGCTCCTACAATGAGCAGTTCTTC.

V and J are TRBV7-9 and TRBJ2-5, with 7 positions matching TRBD1. V trimming: 8 bases; J trimming: 1 base; junction bases outside the gene matches: 7. Germline V gene lookup returns CDR1 SEHNR and CDR2 FQNEAQ (reference sequence). The CDR3 runs to 14 residues. The CDR3 DNA sequence: TGTGCCAGCGACGTAACAGGGGTCCAAGAGACCCAGTACTTC. It yields the protein CASDVTGVQETQYF. The entire variable domain, with the rest obtained from reference TRBV7-9 and TRBJ2-5, is as follows: DTGVSQNPRHKITKRGQNVTFRCDPISEHNRLYWYRQTLGQGPEFLTYFQNEAQLEKSRLLSDRFSAERPKGSFSTLEIQRTEQGDSAMYLCASDVTGVQETQYFGPGTRLLVL.

The J gene is TRBJ2-2, the V gene TRBV29-1; 9 nucleotides align to TRBD1. J was trimmed by 4 bases and V by 4 bases; bases with no gene match: 10. From germline, CDR1 is SQVTM and CDR2 ANQGSEA. This CDR3 contains 16 residues. DNA of the CDR3: TGCAGCGTTGGGACCGGGACAGGGACCCTCACCGGGGAGCTGTTTTTT. As protein: CSVGTGTGTLTGELFF.

The V and J genes are TRBV18 and TRBJ2-7; D perhaps matches TRBD2 (6 bases). The CDR3 length is 17 residues. Per the germline V gene, CDR1 is KGHSH and CDR2 is LQKENI. V lost 3 bases, J lost 5 bases, and 23 bases lay in between. In DNA form, the CDR3 reads TGTGCCAGCTCACCCACCCTCGGGGGTGGGAGTCTCGACGAGCAGTACTTC. Amino acid sequence: CASSPTLGGGSLDEQYF.

The count of this clone is one. V is TRBV10-2 and J is TRBJ2-7; 10 bases agree with TRBD1. The CDR3 consists of 12 residues. Trimming removed 6 bases from V and 6 bases from J; junction bases left unmatched: 2. Germline V gives CDR1 WSHSY, CDR2 SAAADI. CDR3 sequence: CASSRDRGEQYF. The CDR3, as DNA: TGCGCCAGCAGCCGGGACAGGGGCGAGCAGTACTTC.

The chain links TRBV6-5 to TRBJ2-5; 7 nucleotides match TRBD1. With 6 bases clipped from V and 0 bases from J, the junction kept 4 bases outside the gene matches. Germline CDR1 MNHEY, CDR2 SVGAGI. This CDR3 is built from 14 residues. The CDR3 DNA follows: TGTGCCAGCAGATTCAGGGGGTACCAAGAGACCCAGTACTTC. Its translation: CASRFRGYQETQYF.

The chain combines TRBV29-1 with TRBJ1-1; D is uncertain. V shed 7 bases and J shed 1 base, with 7 bases lying between them. The CDR3 runs 11 residues. Germline CDR1 is SQVTM and CDR2 is ANQGSEA. Written as DNA, the CDR3 is TGCAGCGCACGTAGGAACACTGAAGCTTTCTTT. The encoded protein is CSARRNTEAFF. Complete variable domain (other parts from reference TRBV29-1 and TRBJ1-1): SAVISQKPSRDICQRGTSLTIQCQVDSQVTMMFWYRQQPGQSLTLIATANQGSEATYESGFVIDKFPISRPNLTFSTLTVSNMSPEDSSIYLCSARRNTEAFFGQGTRLTVV.

The chain combines TRBV5-6 with TRBJ1-4; D gene unclear. CDR1 is SGHDT and CDR2 is YYEEEE in the germline V gene. V was clipped by 4 bases and J by 8 bases, with 15 bases between them. The length of the CDR3 is 14 residues. DNA for the CDR3: TGTGCCAGCAGCGGAGACCTCAGTCGAGAAAAACTGTTTTTT. Translated, it gives CASSGDLSREKLFF.

This clone was seen only a few times. This rearrangement joins TRBV6-5 to TRBJ1-2; TRBD1 aligns across 8 bases. The V gene's germline CDR1 is MNHEY and CDR2 SVGAGI. The CDR3 extends over 13 amino acids. V lost 6 bases to trimming and J lost 7 bases; unmatched junction nucleotides: 7. Here the CDR3 reads CASRQDRASGYTF. The CDR3 nucleotides read TGTGCCAGCAGGCAGGACAGGGCGAGTGGCTACACCTTC.

This chain joins TRBV20-1 and TRBJ1-4, with unresolved D. Germline assignment: CDR1 DFQATT and CDR2 SNEGSKA (reference sequence). The CDR3 has 11 amino acids. The ends were cut back, 3 bases at V and 7 bases at J, with 6 bases in the middle. The CDR3 region has the DNA TGCAGTGCTAGGGAGGGTGAAAAACTGTTTTTT. It is translated as CSAREGEKLFF.

The chain combines TRBV15 with TRBJ2-1, with TRBD2 matching 7 bases. In germline, CDR1 is LNHNV, CDR2 YYDKDF (reference sequence). The CDR3 consists of 17 residues. V shed 0 bases and J 2 bases; nucleotides not matched to a gene: 7. CDR3 loop: CATSRDRSSGAYNEQFF. CDR3 sequence (DNA): TGTGCCACCAGCAGAGATAGGTCCAGCGGGGCCTACAATGAGCAGTTCTTC.

The chain employs TRBV30 and TRBJ1-6; TRBD1 matches 7 bases. This CDR3 spans 16 amino acids. The V gene end was trimmed by 2 bases and the J gene end by 5 bases; junction bases not matched to a gene: 9. CDR1 and CDR2 from the germline V gene are GTSNPN and SVGIG (reference sequence). CDR3 sequence reads: CAWSTGRGLNNSPLHF. CDR3 DNA: TGTGCCTGGAGTACGGGCAGGGGGTTGAATAATTCACCCCTCCACTTT.

The V gene is TRBV28, the J gene TRBJ2-7; D gene unclear. The V gene lost 4 bases and the J gene lost 5 bases, with 9 bases spanning the gap. This CDR3 contains 12 residues. CDR1 and CDR2 (germline): MDHEN, SYDVKM. The CDR3 loop reads CASSSPGHEQYF. The DNA of the CDR3 is TGTGCCAGCAGTTCCCCGGGTCACGAGCAGTACTTC.

Judged by abundance, this clone is medium-sized (0.01 to 0.1%). This chain links TRBV6-5 with TRBJ1-1, with D tentatively TRBD1 (5 bases). V was clipped by 2 bases and J by 7 bases, with 14 bases between them. CDR1 is MNHEY, CDR2 SVGAGI, per germline. The CDR3 covers 14 residues. CDR3 nucleotides: TGTGCCAGCAGTTACGGGGGGGGAACAGGTGAAGCTTTCTTT. This gives the protein CASSYGGGTGEAFF.

The genes are TRBV11-2 and TRBJ1-6; perhaps TRBD1 as D (5 bases). V lost 1 base and J lost 4, with 11 bases in between. Looked up from germline, CDR1 is SGHAT and CDR2 is FQNNGV. This CDR3 contains 16 residues. In DNA, the CDR3 is TGTGCCAGCAGCTTAGGGGGCCGGCGTTATAATTCACCCCTCCACTTT. Amino acid sequence: CASSLGGRRYNSPLHF. The full variable domain, with the rest looked up from reference TRBV11-2 and TRBJ1-6, is EAGVAQSPRYKIIEKRQSVAFWCNPISGHATLYWYQQILGQGPKLLIQFQNNGVVDDSQLPKDRFSAERLKGVDSTLKIQPAKLEDSAVYLCASSLGGRRYNSPLHFGNGTRLTVT.

The chain links TRBV7-9 to TRBJ2-5; unclear D gene. The CDR3 has 13 residues. The germline V and J ends were trimmed by 6 bases and 5 bases, with 13 bases remaining between them. Germline lookup yields CDR1 SEHNR and CDR2 FQNEAQ (reference sequence). CDR3 coding DNA: TGTGCCAGCAGGGATATGACTCTTGAGACCCAGTACTTC. Its translation is CASRDMTLETQYF.